The TCR beta chain under discussion was sequenced for a study of spatial heterogeneity in lung cancer (dated by TCRdb to between 2018 and 2021). About the full investigation: More beta-chain than alpha-chain transcripts were consistently detected, likely reflecting higher beta-chain transcript abundance. In the raw uncorrected reads, each unique combination of TCR and UMI appeared more than ten times on average. The study quantitatively compared TCR alpha and beta repertoires across multiple tumor regions, matched nontumor lung and blood in non-small cell lung cancer. The study linked features of the TCR repertoire to counts of nonsynonymous mutations, which were determined by whole-exome sequencing of tumor tissue. At surgery, 220 tumor regions, around 67 matched nontumor lung samples and about 56 PBMC samples were TCR-sequenced for both alpha and beta chains.

As to this clonotype: Its antigen is still unknown. No base-level quality is on record; no much larger clone is a single base apart.

Study-wide findings and limitations: Ubiquitous expanded tumor TCRs were found in blood more often at tumor resection than at routine follow-up. Confirming at a functional level the hypothesis that regional TCRs recognize regional mutations was considered to require additional single-cell paired TCR alpha and beta sequencing.

Libraries were built with 5' RACE. Reads for this sample came from a NextSeq 500. The TCR library protocol attached a unique molecular identifier to each TCR cDNA molecule to allow correction of PCR and sequencing errors. The study's own analysis went as follows. TCR identification, UMI-based error correction and CDR3 extraction were performed with Decombinator tools. TCRs above a frequency of 2 per 1,000, corresponding to the top 1% of the tumor frequency distribution, were defined as expanded. Each repertoire was subsampled 100 times to 5,000 TCRs, after which Renyi diversity was computed with the R vegan package. To build CDR3 similarity networks, amino acid triplet string-kernel similarity was used, and CDR3s were connected when their pairwise similarity was above 0.82. TCRdb reworked the public reads: Q25 trimming with fastp, MiXCR clone assembly, productive beta chains retained. One record per CDR3 amino acid sequence lists the most common genes and DNA. TCRdb, rather than the study authors, made the V and J calls. Present in this sample are around 50,000 distinct CDR3 sequences, less than 8.5% of which were seen just once. Of the sample, 13% is held by the ten largest clones.

The CDR3, from cysteine to phenylalanine, totals 13 residues. Here the CDR3 DNA is all that survives: 39 bases in frame from base 1. V is shortened by 2 bases, J by 5 bases, and the region joining them spans 7 bases. The sample's time point label is to be understood as: sample taken at primary tumor resection. Without any cell sorting, TCR sequencing was performed on whole RNA extracted either from tumor and nontumor lung tissue or from cryopreserved PBMC samples. Samples were obtained from 72 patients with early-stage, untreated non-small cell lung cancer from the lung TRACERx cohort. A patient was chosen for TCR sequencing only when enough RNA was available from at least two tumor regions.

This specimen was PBMCs, taken at surgery. The sequence links TRBV12-3 or TRBV12-4 to TRBJ1-3; there is no confident call for the D gene. This TCR was sampled from a female donor with early-stage non-small cell lung cancer. The CDR3 protein: CASSLSERNTIYF. Here is the DNA: TGTGCCAGCAGTTTATCGGAGCGAAACACCATATATTTT.